This is a list of T cell receptor beta chains from one sample in a study of human T cells and chemical hapten exposure. TCRdb re-called the RACE reads with MiXCR, one entry per CDR3 protein. The profile shows tens of thousands of distinct CDR3 sequences, about 10% of them singletons. The material was whole blood, obtained in connection with sensitization to the hapten diphenylcyclopropenone (DPC). Receptors were obtained from a man between 35 and 55 years old with alopecia areata. Some clones in this sample may be carry-over from other donors' samples. CDR3s include the opening cysteine and the closing phenylalanine or tryptophan. A D gene is named only where the DNA matches it firmly. The size field is filled for only some rows; it gives once, few, many or a size class.

TRBV7-2	TRBJ2-1	TRBD2	few	TGTGCCAGCAGCTTCGCTAGCGGGAGTCAGAGGTATGAGCAGTTCTTC	CASSFASGSQRYEQFF
TRBV20-1	TRBJ1-6	NA	NA	TGCAGTGCGGAGAGCTCCTATAATTCACCCCTCCACTTT	CSAESSYNSPLHF
TRBV6-2/TRBV6-3	TRBJ2-3	TRBD2	few	TGTGCCAGCAAGGTCCGCGGGAGGGCAGATACGCAGTATTTT	CASKVRGRADTQYF
TRBV4-3	TRBJ2-3	NA	NA	TGCGCCAGCAGCCAATCGCTCTTAGATACGCAGTATTTT	CASSQSLLDTQYF
TRBV29-1	TRBJ1-2	NA	few	TGCAGCGTTGATGAGGGCGGCTATGGCTACACCTTC	CSVDEGGYGYTF
TRBV28	TRBJ2-3	NA	few	TGTGCCAGCATAAGGCGGGAAGGCTTTCCCACTAGCACAGATACGCAGTATTTT	CASIRREGFPTSTDTQYF
TRBV12-3/TRBV12-4	TRBJ1-1	TRBD1	NA	TGTGCCAGCGACTACACAGGGGGGGCCGCTGAAGCTTTCTTT	CASDYTGGAAEAFF
TRBV3-1	TRBJ2-7	NA	few	TGTGCCAGCAGCCAAGATAATTACGGGTACGAGCAGTACTTC	CASSQDNYGYEQYF
TRBV5-1	TRBJ2-3	NA	few	TGCGCCAGCAGCCTGCTGGGAAGAGATACGCAGTATTTT	CASSLLGRDTQYF
TRBV6-5	TRBJ2-1	TRBD1	few	TGTGCCAGCAGTTCATACAGGGGGACGGGAAATGAGCAGTTCTTC	CASSSYRGTGNEQFF
TRBV9	TRBJ2-1	TRBD2	NA	TGTGTCAGCAGCGTATTGAGCGGGAGGGCAACTGAGCAGTTCTTC	CVSSVLSGRATEQFF
TRBV5-1	TRBJ1-1	NA	few	TGCGCCAGCAGCTTGGAGGGGACTGAAGCTTTCTTT	CASSLEGTEAFF
TRBV7-9	TRBJ1-5	NA	NA	TGTGCCAGCAGCTTAGGGACGGGAAGCAATCAGCCCCAGCATTTT	CASSLGTGSNQPQHF
TRBV6-5	TRBJ1-1	NA	NA	TGTGCCAGCAGTTACGCGAACACTGAAGCTTTCTTT	CASSYANTEAFF
TRBV29-1	TRBJ1-1	NA	NA	TGCAGCGTTTTAGTTGGGACTGAAGCTTTCTTT	CSVLVGTEAFF
TRBV6-2/TRBV6-3	TRBJ1-1	NA	NA	TGTGCCAGCAGTCCCAGATCGTGGGAAGCTTTCTTT	CASSPRSWEAFF
TRBV7-6	TRBJ1-1	TRBD1	few	TGTGCCAGCAGAGGGATGGACAGGGAGGGCCGGACTGAAGCTTTCTTT	CASRGMDREGRTEAFF
TRBV5-1	TRBJ2-3	TRBD2	many	TGCGCCAGCAGCCCTAGCGGGAGGGCCACAGATACGCAGTATTTT	CASSPSGRATDTQYF
TRBV12-3/TRBV12-4	TRBJ2-4	NA	many	TGTGCCAGCAGTTCCAGTTCGACAGGTTGGGCCAAAAACATTCAGTACTTC	CASSSSSTGWAKNIQYF
TRBV6-2/TRBV6-3	TRBJ2-7	TRBD2	few	TGTGCCAGCCGGCTTAGCGGGAGCTCCTACGAGCAGTACTTC	CASRLSGSSYEQYF
TRBV9	TRBJ2-7	TRBD1	NA	TGTGCCAGCAGCGTAGGCCGGGACAGGGTAAATCCCGAGCAGTACTTC	CASSVGRDRVNPEQYF
TRBV3-1	TRBJ1-5	NA	NA	TGTGCCAGCAGCCATGGACTCCACCATCAGCCCCAGCATTTT	CASSHGLHHQPQHF
TRBV18	TRBJ1-2	NA	many	TGTGCCAGCTCACCAAGGAGGGTAGACTATGGCTACACCTTC	CASSPRRVDYGYTF
TRBV15	TRBJ1-2	NA	many	TGTGCCACCAGCAGAACCAGGGACCCGCGCTACACCTTC	CATSRTRDPRYTF
TRBV21-1	TRBJ2-3	NA	NA	NA	CASSKGVGTGTTDTQYF
TRBV6-2/TRBV6-3	TRBJ2-4	NA	few	TGTGCCAGCAGTTACAACGGGGTCCCGGACATTCAGTACTTC	CASSYNGVPDIQYF
TRBV7-2	TRBJ2-5	NA	NA	TGTGCCAGCAGCCCCCGAGGGGGCGGGAGTGTGACCCAGTACTTC	CASSPRGGGSVTQYF
TRBV20-1	TRBJ2-5	NA	few	TGCAGTGCTAGAACCCCATGGGGAAGGCAAGAGACCCAGTACTTC	CSARTPWGRQETQYF
TRBV24-1	TRBJ2-2	NA	few	TGTGCCACCAGTCAGAACACCGGGGAGCTGTTTTTT	CATSQNTGELFF
TRBV28	TRBJ2-7	NA	NA	TGTGCCAGCACCGCAGCCGGGTCAACCTTCTACGAGCAGTACTTC	CASTAAGSTFYEQYF
TRBV24-1	TRBJ2-3	NA	NA	TGTGCCACCAGTGCCCGGACACCTGCTAGCACAGATACGCAGTATTTT	CATSARTPASTDTQYF
TRBV18	TRBJ2-1	NA	NA	TGTGCCAGCTCACCACCCGAATACAATGTGCAGTTCTTC	CASSPPEYNVQFF
TRBV5-6	TRBJ2-3	NA	once	TGTGCCAGCAGCCCCCGGGACTTTTTAACAGATACGCAGTATTTT	CASSPRDFLTDTQYF
TRBV7-2	TRBJ1-1	NA	NA	TGTGCCAGCAGCTTGAGGGGTTTGAGAACTGAAGCTTTCTTT	CASSLRGLRTEAFF
TRBV5-1	TRBJ2-1	NA	NA	TGCGCCAGCAGCTTGGACCAAAGGGAGCAGTTCTTC	CASSLDQREQFF
TRBV12-3/TRBV12-4	TRBJ1-2	NA	NA	TGTGCCAGCAGTTTTGACAGAAACTATGGCTACACCTTC	CASSFDRNYGYTF
TRBV30	TRBJ2-2	TRBD1	few	TGTGCCTGGAGTGGGGGACAGTTTCACACCGGGGAGCTGTTTTTT	CAWSGGQFHTGELFF
TRBV27	TRBJ2-1	TRBD2	NA	TGTGCCAGCAGTCCGAGCGGGAGGGCCAATGAGCAGTTCTTC	CASSPSGRANEQFF
TRBV4-3	TRBJ1-2	NA	NA	TGCGCCAGCAGCCAAGAGGTCAGGGGAAGCAATGGCTACACCTTC	CASSQEVRGSNGYTF
TRBV7-9	TRBJ2-1	NA	NA	TGTGCCAGCAGCCCTCTGGGTGGTCTAGCGCCAGGGAATGAGCAGTTCTTC	CASSPLGGLAPGNEQFF
TRBV12-3/TRBV12-4	TRBJ2-7	NA	NA	TGTGCCAGCAGTTTAGCGGGGGTCCTCGGAGACTTTCCCTACGAGCAGTACTTC	CASSLAGVLGDFPYEQYF